Sequencing of this T cell receptor (beta chain) was carried out in a study of blood T cells in healthy people across ages. General study results and limits: No one knew whether donors had CMV, which possibly confounded expanded clonotype changes. Aged donors had fewer naive CD4+ cells and lower diversity than long-lived donors.

In this sample, this clonotype turned up many times. Antigen unknown. A sample-barcoded 5' primer and a J-beta primer mix were used in a second PCR of roughly 6 to 12 cycles. TCRdb re-derived calls from the 5' RACE reads in MiXCR, one entry per CDR3 protein. The sample shows 1.5 million to 2 million distinct CDR3 sequences, approximately 32% of them seen only once. The receptor was derived from a woman under 40 in good health. The sample consisted of blood.

The CDR3 is CSVGFADTQYF. The CDR3 bases are TGCAGCGTCGGATTCGCAGATACGCAGTATTTT. The chain combines TRBV29-1 with TRBJ2-3; D is undetermined. This CDR3 comprises 11 residues. V lost 6 bases to trimming and J lost 4 bases, with 8 bases between them. Germline V lookup: CDR1 SQVTM, CDR2 ANQGSEA.